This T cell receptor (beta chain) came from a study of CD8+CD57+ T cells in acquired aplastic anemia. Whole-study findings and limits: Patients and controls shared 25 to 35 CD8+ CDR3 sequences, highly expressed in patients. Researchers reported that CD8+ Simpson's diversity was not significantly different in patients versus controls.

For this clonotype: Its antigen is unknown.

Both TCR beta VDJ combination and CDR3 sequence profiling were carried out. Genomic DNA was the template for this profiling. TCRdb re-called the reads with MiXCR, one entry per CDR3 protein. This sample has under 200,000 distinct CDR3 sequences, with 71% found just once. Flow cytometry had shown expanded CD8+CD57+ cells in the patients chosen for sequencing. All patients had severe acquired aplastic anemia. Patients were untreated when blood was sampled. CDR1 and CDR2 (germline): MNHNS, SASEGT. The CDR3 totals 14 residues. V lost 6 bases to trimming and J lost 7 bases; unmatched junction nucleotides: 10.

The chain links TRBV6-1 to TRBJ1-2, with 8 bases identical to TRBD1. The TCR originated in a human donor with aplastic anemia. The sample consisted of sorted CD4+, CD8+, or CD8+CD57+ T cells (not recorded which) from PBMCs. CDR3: CASRPGGGVGGYTF. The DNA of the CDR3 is TGTGCCAGCAGACCAGGGGGCGGAGTAGGTGGCTACACCTTC.